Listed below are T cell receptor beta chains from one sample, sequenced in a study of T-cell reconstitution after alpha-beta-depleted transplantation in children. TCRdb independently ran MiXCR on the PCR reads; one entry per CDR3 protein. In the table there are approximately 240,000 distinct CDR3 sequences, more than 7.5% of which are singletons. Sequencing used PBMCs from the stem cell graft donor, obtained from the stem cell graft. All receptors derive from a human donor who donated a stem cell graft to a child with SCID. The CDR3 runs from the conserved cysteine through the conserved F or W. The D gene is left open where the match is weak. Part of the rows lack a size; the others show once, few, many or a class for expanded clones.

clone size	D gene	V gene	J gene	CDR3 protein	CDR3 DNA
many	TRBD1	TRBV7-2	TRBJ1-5	CASSPGTGNNQPQHF	TGTGCCAGCAGCCCCGGGACAGGGAACAATCAGCCCCAGCATTTT
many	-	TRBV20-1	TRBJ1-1	CSARDLAVNTEAFF	TGCAGTGCTAGAGATTTGGCGGTGAACACTGAAGCTTTCTTT
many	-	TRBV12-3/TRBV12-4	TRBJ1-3	CASSLGDSGGNTIYF	TGTGCCAGCAGTTTAGGGGATTCGGGCGGAAACACCATATATTTT
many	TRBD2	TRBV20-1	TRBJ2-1	CSASGASGDNEQFF	TGCAGTGCTAGTGGGGCTAGCGGAGACAATGAGCAGTTCTTC
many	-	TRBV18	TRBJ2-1	CASFRDRSSSNEQFF	TGTGCCAGTTTCCGCGACAGGTCCTCTTCCAATGAGCAGTTCTTC
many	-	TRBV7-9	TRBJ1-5	CASSSGHPNQPQHF	TGTGCCAGCAGCTCGGGACATCCCAATCAGCCCCAGCATTTT
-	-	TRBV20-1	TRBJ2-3	CSAGSSTDTQYF	TGCAGTGCGGGGTCTAGCACAGATACGCAGTATTTT
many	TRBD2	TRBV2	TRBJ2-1	CASTGLAGARNEQFF	TGTGCCAGCACCGGACTAGCGGGGGCTAGGAATGAGCAGTTCTTC
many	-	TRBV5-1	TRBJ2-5	CASSTQSQETQYF	TGCGCCAGCAGCACCCAGAGCCAAGAGACCCAGTACTTC
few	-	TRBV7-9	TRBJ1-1	CASSPDRLNTEAFF	TGTGCCAGCAGCCCAGACAGGCTGAACACTGAAGCTTTCTTT
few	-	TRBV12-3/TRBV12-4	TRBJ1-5	CASSTQPSQYSNQPQHF	TGTGCCAGCAGTACGCAACCCAGCCAGTATAGCAATCAGCCCCAGCATTTT
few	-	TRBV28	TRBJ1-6	CASTLQSSYNSPLHF	TGTGCCAGCACCCTACAGAGCTCCTATAATTCACCCCTCCACTTT
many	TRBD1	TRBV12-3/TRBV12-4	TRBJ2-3	CASSGGQATTDTQYF	TGTGCCAGCAGTGGGGGACAGGCGACAACAGATACGCAGTATTTT
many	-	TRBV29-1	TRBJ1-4	CSVQRGTEKLFF	TGCAGCGTTCAGAGGGGGACTGAAAAACTGTTTTTT
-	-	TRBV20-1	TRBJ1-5	CCARDGGRDIDQPQHF	TGCTGTGCTAGAGATGGCGGCCGGGACATAGATCAGCCCCAGCATTTT
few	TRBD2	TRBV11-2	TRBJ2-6	CASRRTSGLTTGANVLTF	TGTGCCAGCAGACGAACTAGCGGCCTTACAACTGGGGCCAACGTCCTGACTTTC
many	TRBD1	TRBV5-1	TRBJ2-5	CASRGTAQETQYF	TGCGCCAGCAGGGGGACAGCCCAAGAGACCCAGTACTTC